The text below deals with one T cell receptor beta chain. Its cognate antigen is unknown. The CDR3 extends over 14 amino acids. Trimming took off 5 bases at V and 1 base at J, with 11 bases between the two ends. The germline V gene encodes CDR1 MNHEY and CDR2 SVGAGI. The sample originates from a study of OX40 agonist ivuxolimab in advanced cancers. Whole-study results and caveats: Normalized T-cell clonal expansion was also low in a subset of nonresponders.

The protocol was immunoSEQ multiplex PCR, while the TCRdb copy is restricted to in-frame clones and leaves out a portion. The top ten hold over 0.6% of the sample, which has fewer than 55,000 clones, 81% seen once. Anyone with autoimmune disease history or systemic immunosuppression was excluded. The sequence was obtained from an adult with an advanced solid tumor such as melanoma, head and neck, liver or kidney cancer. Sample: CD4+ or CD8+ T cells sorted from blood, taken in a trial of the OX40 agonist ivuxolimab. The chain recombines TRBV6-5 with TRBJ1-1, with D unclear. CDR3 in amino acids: CASSTPGENTEAFF. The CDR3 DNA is TGTGCCAGCAGTACGCCCGGGGAGAACACTGAAGCTTTCTTT.